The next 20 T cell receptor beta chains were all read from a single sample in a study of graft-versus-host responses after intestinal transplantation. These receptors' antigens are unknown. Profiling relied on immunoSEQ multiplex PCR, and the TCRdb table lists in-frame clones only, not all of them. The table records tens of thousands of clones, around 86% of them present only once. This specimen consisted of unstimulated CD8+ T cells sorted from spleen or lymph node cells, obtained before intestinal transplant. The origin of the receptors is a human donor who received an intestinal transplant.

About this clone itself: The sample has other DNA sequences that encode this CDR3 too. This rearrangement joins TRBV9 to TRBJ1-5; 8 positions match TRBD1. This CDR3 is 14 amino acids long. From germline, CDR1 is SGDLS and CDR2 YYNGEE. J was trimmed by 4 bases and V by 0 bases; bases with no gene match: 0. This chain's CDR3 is CASSVGTGNQPQHF. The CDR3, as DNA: TGTGCCAGCAGCGTAGGGACAGGGAATCAGCCCCAGCATTTT.

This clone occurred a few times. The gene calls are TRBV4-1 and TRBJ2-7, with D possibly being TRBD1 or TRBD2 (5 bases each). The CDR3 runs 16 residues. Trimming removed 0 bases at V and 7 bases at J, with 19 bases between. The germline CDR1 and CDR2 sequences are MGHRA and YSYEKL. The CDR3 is CASSQDRAGKGWEQYF. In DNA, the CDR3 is TGCGCCAGCAGCCAAGATAGGGCGGGTAAGGGGTGGGAGCAGTACTTC.

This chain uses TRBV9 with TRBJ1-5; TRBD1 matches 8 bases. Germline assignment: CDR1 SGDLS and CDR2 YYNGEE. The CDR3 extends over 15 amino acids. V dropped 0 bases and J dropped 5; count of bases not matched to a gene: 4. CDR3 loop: CASSVGTGQYQPQHF. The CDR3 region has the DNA TGTGCCAGCAGCGTAGGGACAGGGCAATATCAGCCCCAGCATTTT.

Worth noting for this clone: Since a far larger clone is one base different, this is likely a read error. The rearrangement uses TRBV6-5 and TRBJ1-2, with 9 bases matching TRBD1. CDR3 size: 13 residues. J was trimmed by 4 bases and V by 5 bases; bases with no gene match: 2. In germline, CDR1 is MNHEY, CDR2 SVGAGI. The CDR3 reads CASSVTGGYGYTF. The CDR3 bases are TGTGCCAGCAGTGTGACAGGGGGCTATGGCTACACCTTC.

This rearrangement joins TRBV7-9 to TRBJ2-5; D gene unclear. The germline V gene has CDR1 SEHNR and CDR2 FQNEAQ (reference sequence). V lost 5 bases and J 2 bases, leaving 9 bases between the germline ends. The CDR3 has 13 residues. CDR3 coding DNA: TGTGCCAGCAGCCCCCGCTTACAAGAGACCCAGTACTTC. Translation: CASSPRLQETQYF. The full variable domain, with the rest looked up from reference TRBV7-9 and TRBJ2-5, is DTGVSQNPRHKITKRGQNVTFRCDPISEHNRLYWYRQTLGQGPEFLTYFQNEAQLEKSRLLSDRFSAERPKGSFSTLEIQRTEQGDSAMYLCASSPRLQETQYFGPGTRLLVL.

In nucleotides, the CDR3 is TGTGCCAGCAGAGGGACAGTTTATGGCTACACCTTC. The encoded protein is CASRGTVYGYTF. V is TRBV6-6 and J is TRBJ1-2; the match to TRBD1 covers 7 bases. Per the germline V gene, CDR1 is MNHNY and CDR2 is SVGAGI (reference sequence). CDR3 length: 12 residues. The V and J ends lost 6 bases and 5 bases, in that order; junction bases with no gene match: 3.

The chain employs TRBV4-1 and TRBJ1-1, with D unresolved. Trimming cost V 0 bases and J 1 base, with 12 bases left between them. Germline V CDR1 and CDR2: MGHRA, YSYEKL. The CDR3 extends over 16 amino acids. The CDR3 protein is CASSQDGRRPNTEAFF. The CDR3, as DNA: TGCGCCAGCAGCCAAGATGGGAGGAGGCCGAACACTGAAGCTTTCTTT.

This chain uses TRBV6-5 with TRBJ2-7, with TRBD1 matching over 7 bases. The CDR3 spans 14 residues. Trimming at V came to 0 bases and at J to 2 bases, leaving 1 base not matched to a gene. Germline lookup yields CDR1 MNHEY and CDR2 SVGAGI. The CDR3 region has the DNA TGTGCCAGCAGTTACTCGGGACAGACCTACGAGCAGTACTTC. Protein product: CASSYSGQTYEQYF.

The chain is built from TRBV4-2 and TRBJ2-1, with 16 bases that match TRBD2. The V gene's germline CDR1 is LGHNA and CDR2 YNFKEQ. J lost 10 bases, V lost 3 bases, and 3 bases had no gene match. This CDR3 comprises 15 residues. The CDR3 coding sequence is TGTGCCAGCAGCCAGGGACTAGCGGGAGGGAGCGAGCAGTTCTTC. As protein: CASSQGLAGGSEQFF.

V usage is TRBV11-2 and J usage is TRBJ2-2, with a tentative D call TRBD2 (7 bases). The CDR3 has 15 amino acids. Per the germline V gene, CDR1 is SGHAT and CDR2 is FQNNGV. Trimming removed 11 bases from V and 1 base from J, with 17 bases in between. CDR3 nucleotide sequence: TGTGCCTACTTGCGGGGGCAGGAGAACACCGGGGAGCTGTTTTTT. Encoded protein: CAYLRGQENTGELFF.

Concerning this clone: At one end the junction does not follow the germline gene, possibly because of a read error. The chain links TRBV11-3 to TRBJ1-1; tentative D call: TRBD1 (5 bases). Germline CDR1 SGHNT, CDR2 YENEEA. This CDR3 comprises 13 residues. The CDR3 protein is CASRGGPDTEAFF. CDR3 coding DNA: TGTGCCAGCAGGGGGGGACCGGACACGGAAGCTTTCTTT.

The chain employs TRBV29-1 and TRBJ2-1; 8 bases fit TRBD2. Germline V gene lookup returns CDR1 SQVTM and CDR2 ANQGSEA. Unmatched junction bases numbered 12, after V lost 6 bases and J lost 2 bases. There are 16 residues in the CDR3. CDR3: CSVDPRREVTYNEQFF. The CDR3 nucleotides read TGCAGCGTGGACCCACGGCGGGAGGTCACCTACAATGAGCAGTTCTTC.

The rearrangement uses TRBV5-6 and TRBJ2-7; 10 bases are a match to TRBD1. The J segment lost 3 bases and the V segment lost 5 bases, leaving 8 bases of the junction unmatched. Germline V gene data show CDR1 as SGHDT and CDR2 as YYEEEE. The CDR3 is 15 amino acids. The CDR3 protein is CASRARWTGGYEQYF. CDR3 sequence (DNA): TGTGCCAGCAGGGCGAGATGGACAGGGGGCTACGAGCAGTACTTC.

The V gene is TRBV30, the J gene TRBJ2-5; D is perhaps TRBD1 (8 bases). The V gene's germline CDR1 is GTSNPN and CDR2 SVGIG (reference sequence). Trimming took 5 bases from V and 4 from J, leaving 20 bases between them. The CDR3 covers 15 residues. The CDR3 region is CAWRRTGWGGETQYF. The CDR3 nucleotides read TGTGCCTGGCGCCGGACAGGGTGGGGGGGAGAGACCCAGTACTTC.

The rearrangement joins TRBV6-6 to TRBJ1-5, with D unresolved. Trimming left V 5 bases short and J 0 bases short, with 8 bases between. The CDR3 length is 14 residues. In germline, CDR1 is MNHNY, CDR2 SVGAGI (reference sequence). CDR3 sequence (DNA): TGTGCCAGCAGTCCCGAAGATAGCAATCAGCCCCAGCATTTT. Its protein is CASSPEDSNQPQHF.

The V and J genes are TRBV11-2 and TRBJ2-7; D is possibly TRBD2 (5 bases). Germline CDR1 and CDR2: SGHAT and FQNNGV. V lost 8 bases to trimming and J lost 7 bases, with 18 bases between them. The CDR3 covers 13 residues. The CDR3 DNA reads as TGTGCCAGCTCCCCGGGGTGGGGTCGGGAGCAGTACTTC. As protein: CASSPGWGREQYF.

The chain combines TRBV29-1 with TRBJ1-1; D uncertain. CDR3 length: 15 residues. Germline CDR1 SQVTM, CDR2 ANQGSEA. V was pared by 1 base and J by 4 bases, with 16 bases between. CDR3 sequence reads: CSVEAPESDGTEAFF. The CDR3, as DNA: TGCAGCGTTGAAGCTCCAGAGTCTGATGGCACTGAAGCTTTCTTT.

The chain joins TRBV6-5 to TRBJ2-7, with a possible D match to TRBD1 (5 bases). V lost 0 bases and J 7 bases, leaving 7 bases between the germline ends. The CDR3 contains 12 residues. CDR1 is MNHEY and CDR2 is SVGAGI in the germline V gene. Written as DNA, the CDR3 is TGTGCCAGCAGTTACTCAAGGGGTGAGCAGTACTTC. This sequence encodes CASSYSRGEQYF.

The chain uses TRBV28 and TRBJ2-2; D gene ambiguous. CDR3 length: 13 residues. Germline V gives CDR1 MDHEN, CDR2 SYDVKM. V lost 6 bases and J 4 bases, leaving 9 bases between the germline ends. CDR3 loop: CASSFGTTGELFF. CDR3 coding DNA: TGTGCCAGCAGCTTCGGAACCACCGGGGAGCTGTTTTTT.

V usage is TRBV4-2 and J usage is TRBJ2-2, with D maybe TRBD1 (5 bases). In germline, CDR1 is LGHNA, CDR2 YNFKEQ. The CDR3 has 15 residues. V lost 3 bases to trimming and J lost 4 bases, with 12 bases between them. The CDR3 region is CASSQIFQGTGELFF. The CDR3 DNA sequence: TGTGCCAGCAGCCAGATCTTTCAGGGCACCGGGGAGCTGTTTTTT.